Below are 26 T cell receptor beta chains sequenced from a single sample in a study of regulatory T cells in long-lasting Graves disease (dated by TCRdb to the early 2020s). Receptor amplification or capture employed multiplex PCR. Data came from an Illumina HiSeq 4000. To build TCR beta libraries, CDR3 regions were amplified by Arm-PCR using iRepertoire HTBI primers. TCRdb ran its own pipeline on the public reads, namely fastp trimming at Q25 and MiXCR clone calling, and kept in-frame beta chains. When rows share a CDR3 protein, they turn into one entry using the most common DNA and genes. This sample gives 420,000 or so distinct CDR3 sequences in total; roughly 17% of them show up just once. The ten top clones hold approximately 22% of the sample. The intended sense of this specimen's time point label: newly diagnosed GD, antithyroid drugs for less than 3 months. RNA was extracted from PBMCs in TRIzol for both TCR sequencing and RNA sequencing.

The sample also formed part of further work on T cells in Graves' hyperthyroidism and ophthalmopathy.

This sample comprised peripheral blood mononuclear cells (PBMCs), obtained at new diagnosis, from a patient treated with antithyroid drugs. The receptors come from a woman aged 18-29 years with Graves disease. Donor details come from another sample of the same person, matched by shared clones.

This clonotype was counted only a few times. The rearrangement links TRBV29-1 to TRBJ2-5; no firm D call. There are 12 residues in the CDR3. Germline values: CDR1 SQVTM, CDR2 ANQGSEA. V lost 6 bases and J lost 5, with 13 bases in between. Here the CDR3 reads CSVLSYSETQYF. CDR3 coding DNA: TGCAGCGTCCTGTCATACAGTGAGACCCAGTACTTC.

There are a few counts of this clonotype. The chain's CDR3 is CASSLGVQGTNNQPQHF. The CDR3 nucleotides read TGTGCCAGCAGCTTAGGGGTCCAGGGGACCAACAATCAGCCCCAGCATTTT. The V and J genes are TRBV5-8 and TRBJ1-5; D perhaps matches TRBD1 (6 bases). Trimming cost V 2 bases and J 3 bases, with 18 bases left between them. Germline values: CDR1 SGHTS, CDR2 YDEGEE. The CDR3 is 17 amino acids.

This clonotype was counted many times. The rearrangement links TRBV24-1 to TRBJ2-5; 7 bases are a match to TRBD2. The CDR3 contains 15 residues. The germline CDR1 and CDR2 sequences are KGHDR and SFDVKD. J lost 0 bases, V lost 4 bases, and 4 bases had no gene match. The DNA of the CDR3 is TGTGCCACCAGTGACTCTAGCGGAGACCAAGAGACCCAGTACTTC. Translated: CATSDSSGDQETQYF.

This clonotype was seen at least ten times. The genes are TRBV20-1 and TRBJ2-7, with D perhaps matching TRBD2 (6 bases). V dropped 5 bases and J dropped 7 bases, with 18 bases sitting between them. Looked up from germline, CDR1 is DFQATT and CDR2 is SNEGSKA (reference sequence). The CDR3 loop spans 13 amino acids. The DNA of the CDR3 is TGCAGTGCTGGGAGGACTGCCCTAGGGGAGCAGTACTTC. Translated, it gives CSAGRTALGEQYF.

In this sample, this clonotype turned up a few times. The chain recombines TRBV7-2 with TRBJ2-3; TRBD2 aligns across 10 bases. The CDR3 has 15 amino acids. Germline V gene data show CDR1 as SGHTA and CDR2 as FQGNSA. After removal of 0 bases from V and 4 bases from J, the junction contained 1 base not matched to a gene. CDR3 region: CASSLALAGADTQYF. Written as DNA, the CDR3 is TGTGCCAGCAGCTTAGCGCTAGCGGGAGCAGATACGCAGTATTTT. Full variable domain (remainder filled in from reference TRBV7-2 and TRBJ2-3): GAGVSQSPSNKVTEKGKDVELRCDPISGHTALYWYRQSLGQGLEFLIYFQGNSAPDKSGLPSDRFSAERTGGSVSTLTIQRTQQEDSAVYLCASSLALAGADTQYFGPGTRLTVL.

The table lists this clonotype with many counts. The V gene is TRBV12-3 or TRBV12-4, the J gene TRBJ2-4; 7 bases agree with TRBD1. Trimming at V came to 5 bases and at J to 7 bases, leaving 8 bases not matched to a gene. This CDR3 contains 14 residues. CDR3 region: CASSPNRGPNIQYF. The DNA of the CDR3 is TGTGCCAGCAGTCCTAACAGGGGACCCAACATTCAGTACTTC.

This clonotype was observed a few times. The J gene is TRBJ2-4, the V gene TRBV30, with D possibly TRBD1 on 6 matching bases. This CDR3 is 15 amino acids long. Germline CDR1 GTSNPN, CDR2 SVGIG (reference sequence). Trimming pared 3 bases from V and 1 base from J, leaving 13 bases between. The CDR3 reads CAWRRVGAAKNIQYF. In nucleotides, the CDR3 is TGTGCCTGGAGAAGAGTGGGGGCGGCCAAAAACATTCAGTACTTC.

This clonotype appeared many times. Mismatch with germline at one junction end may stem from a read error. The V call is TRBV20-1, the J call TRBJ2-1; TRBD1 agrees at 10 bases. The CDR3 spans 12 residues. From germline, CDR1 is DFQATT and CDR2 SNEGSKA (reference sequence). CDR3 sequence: CSARERTGGQFF. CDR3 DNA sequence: TGCAGTGCCAGAGAGCGGACAGGGGGGCAGTTCTTC.

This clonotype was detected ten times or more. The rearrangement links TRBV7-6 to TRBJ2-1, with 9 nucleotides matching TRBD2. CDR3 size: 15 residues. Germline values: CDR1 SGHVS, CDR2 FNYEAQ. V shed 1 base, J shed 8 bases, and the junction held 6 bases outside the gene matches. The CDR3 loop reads CASSLDGGRADEQFF. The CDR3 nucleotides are TGTGCCAGCAGCTTAGATGGCGGGAGGGCCGATGAGCAGTTCTTC.

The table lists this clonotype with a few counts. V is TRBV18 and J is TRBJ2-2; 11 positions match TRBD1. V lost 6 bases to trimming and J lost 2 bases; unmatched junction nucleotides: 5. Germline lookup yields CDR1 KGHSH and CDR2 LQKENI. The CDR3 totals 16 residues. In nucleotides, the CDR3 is TGTGCCAGCTCCTACGGACAGGGGGCAAACACCGGGGAGCTGTTTTTT. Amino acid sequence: CASSYGQGANTGELFF.

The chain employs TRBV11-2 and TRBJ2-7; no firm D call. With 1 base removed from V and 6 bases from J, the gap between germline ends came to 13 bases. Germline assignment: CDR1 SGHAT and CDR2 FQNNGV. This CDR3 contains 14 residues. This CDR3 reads CASSLGWAGTEQYF. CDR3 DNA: TGTGCCAGCAGCTTAGGATGGGCCGGCACCGAGCAGTACTTC. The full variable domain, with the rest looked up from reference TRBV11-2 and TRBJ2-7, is EAGVAQSPRYKIIEKRQSVAFWCNPISGHATLYWYQQILGQGPKLLIQFQNNGVVDDSQLPKDRFSAERLKGVDSTLKIQPAKLEDSAVYLCASSLGWAGTEQYFGPGTRLTVT.

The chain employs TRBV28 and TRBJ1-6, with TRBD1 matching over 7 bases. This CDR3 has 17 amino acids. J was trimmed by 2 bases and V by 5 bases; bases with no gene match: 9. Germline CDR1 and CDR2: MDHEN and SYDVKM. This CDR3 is CASSKLQGRTYNSPLHF. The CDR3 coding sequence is TGTGCCAGCAGTAAATTACAGGGGAGAACCTATAATTCACCCCTCCACTTT.

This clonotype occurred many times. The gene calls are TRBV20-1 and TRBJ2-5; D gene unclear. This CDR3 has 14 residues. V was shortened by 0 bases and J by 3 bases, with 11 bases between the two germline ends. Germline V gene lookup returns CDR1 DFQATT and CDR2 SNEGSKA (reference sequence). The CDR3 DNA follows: TGCAGTGCTAGAGAGATGGAACGGGAAGAGACCCAGTACTTC. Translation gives CSAREMEREETQYF.

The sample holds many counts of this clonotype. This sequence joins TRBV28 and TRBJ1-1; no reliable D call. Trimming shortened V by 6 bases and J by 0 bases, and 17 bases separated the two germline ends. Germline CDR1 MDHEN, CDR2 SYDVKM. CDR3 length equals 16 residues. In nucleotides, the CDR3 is TGTGCCAGCAGAGTAATGGGTTCTGATATGAACACTGAAGCTTTCTTT. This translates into CASRVMGSDMNTEAFF. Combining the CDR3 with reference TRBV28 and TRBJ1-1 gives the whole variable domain DVKVTQSSRYLVKRTGEKVFLECVQDMDHENMFWYRQDPGLGLRLIYFSYDVKMKEKGDIPEGYSVSREKKERFSLILESASTNQTSMYLCASRVMGSDMNTEAFFGQGTRLTVV.

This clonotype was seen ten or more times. CDR3 in amino acids: CASSQDLQAYEQYF. CDR3 DNA: TGCGCCAGCAGCCAAGACTTGCAGGCCTACGAGCAGTACTTC. The rearrangement joins TRBV4-3 to TRBJ2-7; no firm D call. V was pared by 0 bases and J by 2 bases, with 8 bases between. The germline V gene has CDR1 LGHNA and CDR2 YSLEER. There are 14 residues in the CDR3.

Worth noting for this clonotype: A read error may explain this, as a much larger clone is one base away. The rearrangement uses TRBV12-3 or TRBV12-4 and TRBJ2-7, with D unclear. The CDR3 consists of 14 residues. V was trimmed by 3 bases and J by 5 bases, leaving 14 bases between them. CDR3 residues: CASSFGRSSHEQYF. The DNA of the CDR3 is TGTGCCAGCAGTTTTGGCAGGTCAAGCCACGAGCAGTACTTC.

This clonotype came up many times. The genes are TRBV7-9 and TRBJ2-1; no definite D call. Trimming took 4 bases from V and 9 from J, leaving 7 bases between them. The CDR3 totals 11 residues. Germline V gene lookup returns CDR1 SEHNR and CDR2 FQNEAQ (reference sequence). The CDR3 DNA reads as TGTGCCAGCAGCTATCGGGTTGAGCAGTTCTTC. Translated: CASSYRVEQFF.

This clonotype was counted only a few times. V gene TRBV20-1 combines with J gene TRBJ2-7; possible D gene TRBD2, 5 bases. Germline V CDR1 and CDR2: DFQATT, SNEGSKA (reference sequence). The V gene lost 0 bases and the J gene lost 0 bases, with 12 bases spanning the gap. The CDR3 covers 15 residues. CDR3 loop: CSARDQAESSYEQYF. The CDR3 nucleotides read TGCAGTGCTAGAGATCAAGCGGAAAGCTCCTACGAGCAGTACTTC.

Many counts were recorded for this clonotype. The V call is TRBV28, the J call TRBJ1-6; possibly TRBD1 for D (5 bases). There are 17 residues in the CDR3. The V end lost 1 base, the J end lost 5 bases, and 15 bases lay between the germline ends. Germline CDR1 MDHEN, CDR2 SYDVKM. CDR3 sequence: CASSLSLTGQDNSPLHF. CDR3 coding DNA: TGTGCCAGCAGTTTATCCCTCACAGGCCAGGATAATTCACCCCTCCACTTT.

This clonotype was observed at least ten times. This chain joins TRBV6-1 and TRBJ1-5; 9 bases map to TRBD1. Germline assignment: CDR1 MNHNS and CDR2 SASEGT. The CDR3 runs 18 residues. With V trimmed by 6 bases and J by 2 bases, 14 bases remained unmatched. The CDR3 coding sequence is TGTGCCAGCAGGTCTCGGGACAGGGTCATACGGGGCAATCAGCCCCAGCATTTT. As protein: CASRSRDRVIRGNQPQHF.

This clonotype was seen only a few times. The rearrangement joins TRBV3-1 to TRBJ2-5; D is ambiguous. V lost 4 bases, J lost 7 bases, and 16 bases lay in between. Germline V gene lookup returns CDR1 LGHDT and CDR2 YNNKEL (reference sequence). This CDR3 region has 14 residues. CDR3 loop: CASSLQPRTGTQYF. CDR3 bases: TGTGCCAGCAGCCTTCAACCACGCACGGGGACCCAGTACTTC.

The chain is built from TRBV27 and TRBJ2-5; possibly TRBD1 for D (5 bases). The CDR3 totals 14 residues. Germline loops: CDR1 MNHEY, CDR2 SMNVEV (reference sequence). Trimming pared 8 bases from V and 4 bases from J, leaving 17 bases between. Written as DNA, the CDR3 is TGTGCCAGCGGACCCCCAGGAAGGGGAGAGACCCAGTACTTC. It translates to CASGPPGRGETQYF.

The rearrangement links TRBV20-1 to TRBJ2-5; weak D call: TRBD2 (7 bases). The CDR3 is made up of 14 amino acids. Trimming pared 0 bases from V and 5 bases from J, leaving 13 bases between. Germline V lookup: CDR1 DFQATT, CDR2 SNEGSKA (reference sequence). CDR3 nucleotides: TGCAGTGCTAGAGATGGGAGGGGGGCGGAGACCCAGTACTTC. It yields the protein CSARDGRGAETQYF.

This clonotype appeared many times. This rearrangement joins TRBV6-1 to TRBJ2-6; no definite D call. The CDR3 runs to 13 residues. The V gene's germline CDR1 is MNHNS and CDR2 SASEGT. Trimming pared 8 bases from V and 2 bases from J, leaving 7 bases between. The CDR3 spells CASLIAGANVLTF. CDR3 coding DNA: TGTGCCAGCTTAATAGCTGGGGCCAACGTCCTGACTTTC.

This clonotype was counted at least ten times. The CDR3 nucleotides are TGTGCCAGCAGCCCGCAGGGACAGGATAATGAAAAACTGTTTTTT. It is translated as CASSPQGQDNEKLFF. The genes are TRBV11-3 and TRBJ1-4; TRBD1 matches at 8 bases. The V segment lost 5 bases and the J segment 4 bases; nucleotides outside the gene matches: 6. The CDR3 contains 15 residues. Germline V CDR1 and CDR2: SGHNT, YENEEA.

The CDR3 DNA reads as TGTGCCAGCAGTTCGGCGGCTGGGGCCAACGTCCTGACTTTC. Amino acid sequence: CASSSAAGANVLTF. J is TRBJ2-6 and V is TRBV6-5; no firm D call. The CDR3 sequence is 14 residues long. Trimming pared 4 bases from V and 2 bases from J, leaving 6 bases between. The germline V gene has CDR1 MNHEY and CDR2 SVGAGI.